The text below deals with one T cell receptor (beta chain). Ten or more counts support this clonotype. What this receptor recognizes is not known. Base quality data are lacking; no much larger clone is found one base away. Including cysteine and phenylalanine, the CDR3 has 15 amino acids. Only the CDR3 DNA is retained, 45 bases long and in frame from the first base. CDR1 DFQATT and CDR2 SNEGSKA are derived from the germline V gene (reference sequence). The junction shows trimming of 1 base on V and 6 bases on J, plus 16 bases between the germline ends. The sample comes from a study of regulatory T cells in long-lasting Graves disease listed by TCRdb under 2021. As for the study more broadly: Newly diagnosed Graves' disease patients had taken antithyroid drugs for less than 3 months. Patients with persistent Graves' disease were compared with patients with newly diagnosed Graves' disease using TCR sequencing and RNA sequencing of peripheral blood. The study took place in China and was registered as a clinical trial. A total of some 33 samples were covered by TCR sequencing, comprising approximately 13 persistent and around 20 newly diagnosed Graves' disease patients. Overall study outcomes, separate from this receptor: As a limitation, the authors acknowledged that the small sample size may reduce accuracy. Peripheral blood alone was examined, since thyroid tissue, which constituted the primary lesion, could not be accessed. Sequencing and analysis were limited to the TCR beta chain. A larger number of public clonotypes was shared among persistent patients (fewer than 3,000) than among newly diagnosed patients (around 880). Compared with newly diagnosed patients, patients with persistent Graves' disease had lower TCR Shannon entropy and fewer highly expanded clones, which suggests clonal expansion. Preferential use of TRBV28, TRBJ1-2 and TRBJ2-5 was observed in persistent disease, whereas TRBV20-1 and TRBJ2-1 were favored in newly diagnosed disease.

Library generation was performed with multiplex PCR. Sequencing used an Illumina HiSeq 4000. To build TCR beta libraries, CDR3 regions were amplified by Arm-PCR using iRepertoire HTBI primers. Gel purification was performed on PCR products prior to sequencing. The study's processing was this. Gene usage analysis of CDR3 amino acid clonotypes relied on the 60 or so TRBV and 14 TRBJ segments identified across samples. COPE and FqMerger were used to merge the filtered high-quality paired reads into contigs. Contigs were aligned with BLAST to IMGT TRBV, TRBD and TRBJ reference genes, and CDR3 was defined per IMGT. Clonotypes above 0.1% frequency were classified as highly expanded clones. Shannon entropy was used to measure repertoire diversity, and the Gini coefficient was used to measure V-J evenness. A clonotype was considered public if more than one individual shared it. The public reads were run again by TCRdb, first through fastp at Q25 and then through MiXCR, and only productive beta chains were kept. Each record represents a unique CDR3 protein, reported with the most common genes and DNA among its rows. The V and J calls here are based on TCRdb, not the publication. The sample yields 240,000 or so distinct CDR3 sequences; roughly 21% were counted once. Clones ranked in the top ten supply roughly 13% of the sample.

The intended sense of this specimen's time point label: newly diagnosed GD, antithyroid drugs for less than 3 months. RNA was extracted from PBMCs in TRIzol for both TCR sequencing and RNA sequencing. Graves' disease was diagnosed according to American Thyroid Association guidelines. Patients were recruited from an endocrinology department in Xi'an, China. From each patient, approximately 10 milliliters of peripheral blood was collected into an EDTA anticoagulant tube. Ficoll Paque Plus density gradient separation was used to isolate PBMCs, and no further T cell sorting was done. An Agilent 2100 Bioanalyzer and agarose gel were used to assess RNA quality, and a NanoDrop 2000 was used to measure RNA concentration.

This TCR was sampled from a female donor with Graves disease. The sample consisted of peripheral blood mononuclear cells (PBMCs), taken at new diagnosis, from a patient treated with antithyroid drugs. The chain employs TRBV20-1 and TRBJ1-5; the best D guess is TRBD1, with 5 bases matching. The CDR3 protein sequence reads: CSARAPARVGQPQHF. In nucleotides, the sequence is TGCAGTGCTAGAGCCCCAGCCAGGGTAGGTCAGCCCCAGCATTTT.